What follows describes a single T cell receptor (beta chain). Samples came from patients with localized non-small cell lung adenocarcinoma. These data belong to a study of CD4 and CD8 cells across lung adenocarcinoma regions. TCRdb fed the PCR reads into MiXCR, producing one record per CDR3 protein. The repertoire holds 7,500 to 8,500 distinct CDR3 sequences, with 50% to 65% as singletons. The junction had 5 bases not matched to a gene; V was cut back by 3 bases and J by 3 bases. The CDR3 is 14 residues long. Germline V CDR1 and CDR2: SGHKS, YYEKEE (reference sequence). This clonotype was obtained from a female donor with lung adenocarcinoma. The CD4 and CD8 labels of this study may be unreliable. The chain recombines TRBV5-5 with TRBJ1-2; 7 positions match TRBD1. Input material: CD8+ T cells from the center of a lung tumor. The CDR3, as DNA: TGTGCCAGCAGCTCCACCGGGACAGACTATGGCTACACCTTC. This gives the protein CASSSTGTDYGYTF.